What follows are 2 T cell receptor beta chains derived from one specimen sequenced in a study of T cells in localized non-small cell lung cancer. Only in-frame clones appear in the TCRdb table, and some are missing; sequencing was by immunoSEQ multiplex PCR. The sample carries around 16,000 clones, around 79% recorded once. This sample comprised peripheral blood, obtained before any cancer treatment. Every receptor here comes from a male donor older than 55 with stage I lung adenocarcinoma.

Relative to its sample, this clone is medium-sized. The gene calls are TRBV30 and TRBJ1-1, with D tentatively TRBD1 (6 bases). The germline gives CDR1 GTSNPN, CDR2 SVGIG (reference sequence). V lost 7 bases and J 2 bases, leaving 11 bases between the germline ends. The CDR3 covers 12 residues. The CDR3 loop reads CAYGQLNTEAFF. The CDR3, as DNA: TGTGCCTACGGACAGCTAAACACTGAAGCTTTCTTT.

J is TRBJ2-7 and V is TRBV28, with TRBD1 identical over 9 bases. The CDR3 has 15 residues. CDR1 MDHEN and CDR2 SYDVKM come from the germline V gene. V was clipped by 6 bases and J by 3 bases; unmatched bases: 9. Here the CDR3 reads CASRELTGGGYEQYF. The CDR3 DNA is TGTGCCAGCAGGGAGTTAACAGGGGGCGGCTACGAGCAGTACTTC.